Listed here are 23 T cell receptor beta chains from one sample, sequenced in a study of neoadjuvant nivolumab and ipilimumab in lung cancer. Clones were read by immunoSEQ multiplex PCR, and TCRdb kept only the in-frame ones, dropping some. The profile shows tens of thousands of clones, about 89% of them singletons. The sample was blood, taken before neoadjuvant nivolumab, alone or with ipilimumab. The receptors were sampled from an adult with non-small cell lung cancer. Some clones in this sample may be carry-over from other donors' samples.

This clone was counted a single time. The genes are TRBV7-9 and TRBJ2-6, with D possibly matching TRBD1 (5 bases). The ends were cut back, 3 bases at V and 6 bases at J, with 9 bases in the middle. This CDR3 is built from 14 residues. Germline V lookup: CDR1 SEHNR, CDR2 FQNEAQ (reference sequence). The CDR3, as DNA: TGTGCCAGCAGCTTGGAGACAGCGGCCAACGTCCTGACTTTC. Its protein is CASSLETAANVLTF.

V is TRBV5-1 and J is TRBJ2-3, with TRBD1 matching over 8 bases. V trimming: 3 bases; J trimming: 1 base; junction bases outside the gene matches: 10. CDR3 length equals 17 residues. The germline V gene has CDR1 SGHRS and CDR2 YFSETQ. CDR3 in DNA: TGCGCCAGCAGCTACGTTCGGACAGGGTCTCGCACAGATACGCAGTATTTT. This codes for CASSYVRTGSRTDTQYF.

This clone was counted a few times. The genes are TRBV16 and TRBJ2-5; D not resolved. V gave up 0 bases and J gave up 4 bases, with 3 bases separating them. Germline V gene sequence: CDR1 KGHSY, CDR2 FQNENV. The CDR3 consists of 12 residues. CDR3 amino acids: CASSQSSETQYF. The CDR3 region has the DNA TGTGCCAGCAGCCAATCGTCAGAGACCCAGTACTTC.

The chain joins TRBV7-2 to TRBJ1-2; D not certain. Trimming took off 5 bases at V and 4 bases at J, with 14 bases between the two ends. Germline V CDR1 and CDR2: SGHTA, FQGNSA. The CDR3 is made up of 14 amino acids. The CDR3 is CASSPPEAPYGYTF. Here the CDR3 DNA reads TGTGCCAGCAGCCCCCCTGAGGCGCCCTATGGCTACACCTTC.

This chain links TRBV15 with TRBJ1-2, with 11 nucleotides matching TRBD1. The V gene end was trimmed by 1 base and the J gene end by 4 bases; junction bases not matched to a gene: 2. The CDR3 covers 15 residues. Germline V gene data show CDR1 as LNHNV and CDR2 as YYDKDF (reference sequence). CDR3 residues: CATSRAGTGGYGYTF. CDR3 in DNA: TGTGCCACCAGCAGAGCAGGGACAGGGGGCTATGGCTACACCTTC.

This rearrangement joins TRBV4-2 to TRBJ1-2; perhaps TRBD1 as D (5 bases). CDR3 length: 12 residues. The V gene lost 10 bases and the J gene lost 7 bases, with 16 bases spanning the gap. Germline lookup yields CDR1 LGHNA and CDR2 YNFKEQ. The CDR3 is CAIRKGTFGYTF. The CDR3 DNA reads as TGTGCCATCCGAAAAGGGACCTTTGGCTACACCTTC.

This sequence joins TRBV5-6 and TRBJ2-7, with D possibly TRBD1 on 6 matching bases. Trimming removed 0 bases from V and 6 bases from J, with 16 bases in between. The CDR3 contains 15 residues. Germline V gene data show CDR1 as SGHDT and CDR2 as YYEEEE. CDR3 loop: CASSLGGFGGPEQYF. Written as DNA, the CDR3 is TGTGCCAGCAGCTTGGGTGGGTTTGGGGGCCCCGAGCAGTACTTC.

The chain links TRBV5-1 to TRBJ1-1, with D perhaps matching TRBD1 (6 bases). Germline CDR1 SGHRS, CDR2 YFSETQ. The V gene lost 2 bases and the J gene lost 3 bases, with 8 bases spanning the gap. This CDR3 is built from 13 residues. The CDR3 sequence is CASSFDRYTEAFF. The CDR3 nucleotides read TGCGCCAGCAGCTTTGACAGGTACACTGAAGCTTTCTTT. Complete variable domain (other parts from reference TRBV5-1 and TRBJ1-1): KAGVTQTPRYLIKTRGQQVTLSCSPISGHRSVSWYQQTPGQGLQFLFEYFSETQRNKGNFPGRFSGRQFSNSRSEMNVSTLELGDSALYLCASSFDRYTEAFFGQGTRLTVV.

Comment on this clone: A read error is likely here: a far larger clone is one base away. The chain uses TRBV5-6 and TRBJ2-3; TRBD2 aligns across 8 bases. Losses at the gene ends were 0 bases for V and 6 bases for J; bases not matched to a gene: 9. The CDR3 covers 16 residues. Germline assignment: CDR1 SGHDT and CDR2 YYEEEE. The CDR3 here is CASSLEGLGASDTQYF. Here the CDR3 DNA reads TGTGCCAGCAGCTTGGAGGGACTAGGAGCGTCGGATACGCAGTATTTT.

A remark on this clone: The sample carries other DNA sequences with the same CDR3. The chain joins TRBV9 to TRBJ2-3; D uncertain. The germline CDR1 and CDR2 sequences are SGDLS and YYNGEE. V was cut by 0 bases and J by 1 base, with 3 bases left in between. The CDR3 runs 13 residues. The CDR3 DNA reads TGTGCCAGCAGCGTAGGTGGCACAGATACGCAGTATTTT. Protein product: CASSVGGTDTQYF.

This CDR3 is CASSEAAVAGWGKYTGELFF. CDR3 coding DNA: TGTGCCAGCAGTGAAGCTGCTGTCGCCGGATGGGGGAAATACACCGGGGAGCTGTTTTTT. The chain is built from TRBV2 and TRBJ2-2; D possibly uses TRBD1 or TRBD2 (5 bases each). This CDR3 comprises 20 residues. Trimming pared 0 bases from V and 3 bases from J, leaving 23 bases between. Germline V gene data show CDR1 as SNHLY and CDR2 as FYNNEI.

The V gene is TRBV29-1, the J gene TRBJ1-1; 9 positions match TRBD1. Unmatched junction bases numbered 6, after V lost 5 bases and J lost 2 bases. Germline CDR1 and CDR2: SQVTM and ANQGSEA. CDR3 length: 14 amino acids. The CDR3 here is CSVTGGFGNTEAFF. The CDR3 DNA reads TGCAGCGTTACAGGGGGCTTTGGAAACACTGAAGCTTTCTTT. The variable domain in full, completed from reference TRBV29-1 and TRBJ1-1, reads SAVISQKPSRDICQRGTSLTIQCQVDSQVTMMFWYRQQPGQSLTLIATANQGSEATYESGFVIDKFPISRPNLTFSTLTVSNMSPEDSSIYLCSVTGGFGNTEAFFGQGTRLTVV.

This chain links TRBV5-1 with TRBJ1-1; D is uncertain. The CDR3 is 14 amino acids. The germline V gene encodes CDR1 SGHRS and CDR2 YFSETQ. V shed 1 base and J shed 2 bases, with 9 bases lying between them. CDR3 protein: CASSLIQDNTEAFF. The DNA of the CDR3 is TGCGCCAGCAGCTTGATCCAGGACAACACTGAAGCTTTCTTT.

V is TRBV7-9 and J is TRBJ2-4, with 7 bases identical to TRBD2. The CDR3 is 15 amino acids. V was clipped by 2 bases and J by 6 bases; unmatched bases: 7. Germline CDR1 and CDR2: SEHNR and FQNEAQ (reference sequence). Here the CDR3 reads CASSLRSREGNIQYF. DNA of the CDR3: TGTGCCAGCAGCTTACGGTCTAGGGAGGGAAACATTCAGTACTTC.

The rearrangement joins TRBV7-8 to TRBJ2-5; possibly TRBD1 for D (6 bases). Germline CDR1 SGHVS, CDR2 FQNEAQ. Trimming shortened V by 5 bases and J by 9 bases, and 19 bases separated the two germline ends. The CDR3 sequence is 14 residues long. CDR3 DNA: TGTGCCAGCAGCCCCCGGGACACCTCATCGGCCCAGTACTTC. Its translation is CASSPRDTSSAQYF.

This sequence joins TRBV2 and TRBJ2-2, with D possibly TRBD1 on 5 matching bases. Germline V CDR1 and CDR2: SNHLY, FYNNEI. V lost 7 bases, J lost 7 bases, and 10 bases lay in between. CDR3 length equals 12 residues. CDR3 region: CASTLRDGELFF. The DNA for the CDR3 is TGTGCCAGCACCCTCAGGGACGGGGAGCTGTTTTTT.

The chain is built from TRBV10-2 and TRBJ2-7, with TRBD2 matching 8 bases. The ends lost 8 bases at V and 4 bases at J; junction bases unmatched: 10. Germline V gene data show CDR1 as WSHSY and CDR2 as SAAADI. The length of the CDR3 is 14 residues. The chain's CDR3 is CASRGGPSGYEQYF. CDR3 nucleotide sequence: TGCGCCAGCCGGGGGGGGCCCTCGGGGTACGAGCAGTACTTC.

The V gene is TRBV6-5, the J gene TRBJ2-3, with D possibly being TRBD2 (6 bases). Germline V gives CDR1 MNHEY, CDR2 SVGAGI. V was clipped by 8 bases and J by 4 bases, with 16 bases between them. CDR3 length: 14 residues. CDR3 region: CASARRARADTQYF. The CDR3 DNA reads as TGTGCCAGCGCAAGGAGGGCCCGAGCAGATACGCAGTATTTT.

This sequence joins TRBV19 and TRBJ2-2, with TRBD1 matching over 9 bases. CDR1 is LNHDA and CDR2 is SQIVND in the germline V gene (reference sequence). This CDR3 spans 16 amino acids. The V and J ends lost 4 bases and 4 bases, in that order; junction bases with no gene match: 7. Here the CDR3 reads CASSTTGGAPTGELFF. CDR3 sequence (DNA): TGTGCCAGTAGTACAACAGGGGGCGCCCCCACCGGGGAGCTGTTTTTT.

The CDR3 loop reads CASSVQNTGELFF. In nucleotides, the CDR3 is TGTGCCAGCAGCGTCCAGAACACCGGGGAGCTGTTTTTT. The V and J genes are TRBV11-2 and TRBJ2-2, with D unresolved. V was trimmed by 5 bases and J by 1 base, leaving 5 bases between them. CDR1 SGHAT and CDR2 FQNNGV come from the germline V gene. The CDR3 extends over 13 amino acids.

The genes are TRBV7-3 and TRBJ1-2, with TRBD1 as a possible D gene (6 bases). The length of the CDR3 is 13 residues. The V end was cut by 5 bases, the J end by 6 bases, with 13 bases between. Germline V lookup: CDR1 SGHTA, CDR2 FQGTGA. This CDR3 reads CASSPGGQNGYTF. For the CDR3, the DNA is TGTGCCAGCAGCCCGGGCGGACAGAATGGCTACACCTTC. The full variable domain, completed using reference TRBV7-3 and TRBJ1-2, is GAGVSQTPSNKVTEKGKYVELRCDPISGHTALYWYRQSLGQGPEFLIYFQGTGAADDSGLPNDRFFAVRPEGSVSTLKIQRTERGDSAVYLCASSPGGQNGYTFGSGTRLTVV.

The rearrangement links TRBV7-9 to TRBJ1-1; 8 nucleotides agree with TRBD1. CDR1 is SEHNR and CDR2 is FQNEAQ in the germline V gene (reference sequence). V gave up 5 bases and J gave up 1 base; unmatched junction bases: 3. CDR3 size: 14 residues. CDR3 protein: CASSPGQGNTEAFF. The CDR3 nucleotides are TGTGCCAGCAGCCCCGGACAGGGGAACACTGAAGCTTTCTTT.

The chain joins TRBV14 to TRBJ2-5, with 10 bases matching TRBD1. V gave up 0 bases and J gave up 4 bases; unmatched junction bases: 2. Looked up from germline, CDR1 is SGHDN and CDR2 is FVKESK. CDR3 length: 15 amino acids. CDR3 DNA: TGTGCCAGCAGCCAAGACGGACAGGGGGGAGAGACCCAGTACTTC. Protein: CASSQDGQGGETQYF.